This entry concerns a single T cell receptor beta chain. This sample stems from a study of OX40 agonist ivuxolimab in advanced cancers. The germline V gene has CDR1 SGDLS and CDR2 YYNGEE. CDR3 length: 14 residues. Trimming removed 0 bases at V and 2 bases at J, with 6 bases between. Profiling relied on immunoSEQ multiplex PCR, and the TCRdb table lists in-frame clones only, not all of them. The repertoire holds 53,000 or so clones, more than 70% seen once, with approximately 1.6% in the top ten. The chain is built from TRBV9 and TRBJ1-3; D call uncertain. The sample consisted of CD4+ or CD8+ T cells sorted from blood, taken in a trial of the OX40 agonist ivuxolimab. The TCR comes from an adult with an advanced solid tumor such as melanoma, head and neck, liver or kidney cancer. Here the CDR3 reads CASSVGGPGNTIYF. CDR3 coding DNA: TGTGCCAGCAGCGTAGGCGGCCCTGGAAACACCATATATTTT.